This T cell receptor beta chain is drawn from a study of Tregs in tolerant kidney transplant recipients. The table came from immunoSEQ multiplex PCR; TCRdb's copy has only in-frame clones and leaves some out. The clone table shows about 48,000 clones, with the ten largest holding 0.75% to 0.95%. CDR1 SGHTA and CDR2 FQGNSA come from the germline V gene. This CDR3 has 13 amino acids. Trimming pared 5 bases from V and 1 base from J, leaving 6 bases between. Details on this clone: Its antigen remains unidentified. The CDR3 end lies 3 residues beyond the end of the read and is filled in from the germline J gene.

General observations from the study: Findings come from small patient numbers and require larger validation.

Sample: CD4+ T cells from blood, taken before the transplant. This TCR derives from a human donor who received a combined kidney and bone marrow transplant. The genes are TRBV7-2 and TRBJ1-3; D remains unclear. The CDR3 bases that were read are TGTGCCAGCAGCCAGCGGTCTGGAAACACC. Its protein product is CASSQRSGNT. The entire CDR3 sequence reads CASSQRSGNTIYF.